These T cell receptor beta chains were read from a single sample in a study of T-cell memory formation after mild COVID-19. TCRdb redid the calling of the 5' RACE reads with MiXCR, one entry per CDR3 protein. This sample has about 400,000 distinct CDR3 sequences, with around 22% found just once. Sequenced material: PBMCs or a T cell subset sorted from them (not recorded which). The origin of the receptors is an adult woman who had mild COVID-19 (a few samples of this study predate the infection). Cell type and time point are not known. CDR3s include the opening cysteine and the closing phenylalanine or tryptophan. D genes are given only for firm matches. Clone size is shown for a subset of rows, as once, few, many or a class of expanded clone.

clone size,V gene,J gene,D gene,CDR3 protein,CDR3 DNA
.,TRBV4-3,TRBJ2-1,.,CASSQDMQGGGNEQFF,TGCGCCAGCAGCCAAGATATGCAGGGAGGTGGCAATGAGCAGTTCTTC
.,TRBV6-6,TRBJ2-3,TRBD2,CASREREGLSTDTQYF,TGTGCCAGCAGAGAGCGGGAGGGCCTGTCCACAGATACGCAGTATTTT
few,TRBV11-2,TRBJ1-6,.,CASSNDNSPLHF,TGTGCCAGCAGTAATGATAATTCACCCCTCCACTTT
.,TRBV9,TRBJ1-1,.,CASSVGASISEAFF,TGTGCCAGCAGCGTGGGGGCGAGTATCTCTGAAGCTTTCTTT
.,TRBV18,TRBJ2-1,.,CASSPPGSAYNEQFF,TGTGCCAGCTCACCACCCGGTTCGGCCTACAATGAGCAGTTCTTC
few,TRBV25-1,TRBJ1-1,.,CASSSRRRGEAFF,TGTGCCAGCAGTAGCCGAAGGCGCGGTGAAGCTTTCTTT
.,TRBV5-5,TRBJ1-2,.,CASSPGDSFYGYTF,TGTGCCAGCAGCCCGGGGGACTCTTTCTATGGCTACACCTTC
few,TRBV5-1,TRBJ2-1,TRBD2,CASSLGSGKWVEQFF,TGCGCCAGCAGCTTGGGCAGCGGGAAATGGGTTGAGCAGTTCTTC
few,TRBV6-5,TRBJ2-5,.,CASSYGAGVGGETQYF,TGTGCCAGCAGTTACGGGGCGGGAGTAGGGGGAGAGACCCAGTACTTC
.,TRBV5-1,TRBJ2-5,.,CASSRWGSAETQYF,TGCGCCAGCAGCCGGTGGGGGTCGGCAGAGACCCAGTACTTC
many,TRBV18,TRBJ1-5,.,CASSPLPQSSNQPQHF,TGTGCCAGCTCACCACTACCACAGTCTAGCAATCAGCCCCAGCATTTT
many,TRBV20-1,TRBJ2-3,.,CSARLQGTDTQYF,TGCAGTGCTAGACTCCAGGGCACAGATACGCAGTATTTT
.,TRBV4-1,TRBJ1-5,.,CASSPSRVYNQPQHF,TGCGCCAGCAGCCCAAGTCGGGTCTACAATCAGCCCCAGCATTTT
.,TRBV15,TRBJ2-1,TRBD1,CATSRSPGQGRNEQFF,TGTGCCACCAGCAGATCTCCGGGACAGGGTAGGAATGAGCAGTTCTTC
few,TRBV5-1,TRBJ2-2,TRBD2,CASRASGAANTGELFF,TGCGCCAGCAGGGCTAGCGGGGCCGCGAACACCGGGGAGCTGTTTTTT
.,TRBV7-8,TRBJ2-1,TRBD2,CASSLAQPGTSGWYNEQFF,TGTGCCAGCAGCTTAGCCCAGCCCGGGACTAGCGGGTGGTACAATGAGCAGTTCTTC
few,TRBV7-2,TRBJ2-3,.,CASSSDLLTHTQYF,TGTGCCAGCAGCTCGGACTTGCTCACCCATACGCAGTATTTT
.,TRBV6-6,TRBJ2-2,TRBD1,CATQGAGTGELFF,TGTGCCACACAGGGGGCGGGCACCGGGGAGCTGTTTTTT
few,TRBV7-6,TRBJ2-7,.,CASSKEWSQITYEQYF,TGTGCCAGCAGCAAAGAGTGGAGCCAGATCACCTACGAGCAGTACTTC
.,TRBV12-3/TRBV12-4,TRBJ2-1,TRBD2,CASSLISGGLYNEQFF,TGTGCCAGCAGTCTAATTAGCGGGGGCCTTTACAATGAGCAGTTCTTC
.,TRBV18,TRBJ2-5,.,CASSPVSRREPFTQYF,TGTGCCAGCTCACCAGTCAGTCGGAGGGAACCCTTCACCCAGTACTTC
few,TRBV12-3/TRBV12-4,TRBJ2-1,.,CASSWAGDSGSSFF,TGTGCCAGCAGCTGGGCCGGGGACTCCGGGTCGTCCTTCTTC
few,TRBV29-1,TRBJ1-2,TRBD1,CSVDPGTVSYGYTF,TGCAGCGTTGATCCAGGGACAGTCTCCTATGGCTACACCTTC
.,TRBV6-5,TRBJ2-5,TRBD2,CASSSLAGGRETQYF,TGTGCCAGCAGTTCCTTAGCGGGAGGGCGGGAGACCCAGTACTTC